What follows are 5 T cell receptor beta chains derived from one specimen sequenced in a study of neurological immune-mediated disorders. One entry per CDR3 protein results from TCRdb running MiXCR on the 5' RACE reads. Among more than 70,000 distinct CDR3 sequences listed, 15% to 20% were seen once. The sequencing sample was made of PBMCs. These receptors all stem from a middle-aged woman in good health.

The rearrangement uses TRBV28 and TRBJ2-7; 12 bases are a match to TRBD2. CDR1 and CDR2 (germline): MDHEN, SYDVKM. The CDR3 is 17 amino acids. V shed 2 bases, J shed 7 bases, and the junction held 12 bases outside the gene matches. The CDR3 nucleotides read TGTGCCAGCAGTTTAACTAGCGGGGGGTCCACCCTTAAGGAGCAGTACGTC. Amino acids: CASSLTSGGSTLKEQYV.

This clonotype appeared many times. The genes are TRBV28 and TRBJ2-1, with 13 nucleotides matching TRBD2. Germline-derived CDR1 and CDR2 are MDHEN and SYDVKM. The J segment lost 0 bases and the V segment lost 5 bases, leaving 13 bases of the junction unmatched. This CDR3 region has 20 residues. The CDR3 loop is CASSPDPRLAGGSSYNEQFF. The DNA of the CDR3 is TGTGCCAGCAGTCCCGACCCCCGACTAGCGGGGGGAAGCTCCTACAATGAGCAGTTCTTC.

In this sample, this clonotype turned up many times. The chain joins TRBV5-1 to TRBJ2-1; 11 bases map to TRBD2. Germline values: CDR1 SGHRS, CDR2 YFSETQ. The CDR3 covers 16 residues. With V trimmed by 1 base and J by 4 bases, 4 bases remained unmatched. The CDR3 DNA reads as TGCGCCAGCAGCTTGACTAGCGGGGGCCGATACAATGAGCAGTTCTTC. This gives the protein CASSLTSGGRYNEQFF.

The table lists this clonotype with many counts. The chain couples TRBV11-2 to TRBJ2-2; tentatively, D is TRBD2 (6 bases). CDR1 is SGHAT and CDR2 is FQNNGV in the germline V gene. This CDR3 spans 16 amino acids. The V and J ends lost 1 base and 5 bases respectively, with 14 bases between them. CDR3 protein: CASSLVAGRETGELFF. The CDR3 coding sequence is TGTGCCAGCAGCTTAGTGGCGGGGCGAGAGACCGGGGAGCTGTTTTTT.

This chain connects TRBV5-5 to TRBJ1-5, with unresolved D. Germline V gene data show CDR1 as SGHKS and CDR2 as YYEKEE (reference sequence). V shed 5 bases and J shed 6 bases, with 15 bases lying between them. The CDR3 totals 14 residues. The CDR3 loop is CASRPDAGGQPQHF. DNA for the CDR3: TGTGCCAGCAGACCGGACGCTGGTGGTCAGCCCCAGCATTTT.